Listed below are T cell receptor beta chains from one sample, sequenced in a study of cytomegalovirus exposure and HLA in healthy donors. Profiled with immunoSEQ multiplex PCR; TCRdb holds only in-frame clones, not every one. Of approximately 130,000 clones in the sample, 65% to 90% were seen once. Sample: PBMCs. Source of these receptors: a woman between 35 and 50 years old in good health and CMV-seronegative. Each CDR3 is given with its conserved first and last residue. D genes are given only for firm matches. A clone size is listed for some rows: how often the clone was seen (once, few, many), or a class if it is expanded.

j_call clone_size d_call v_call cdr3_nt cdr3_aa
TRBJ2-1 few TRBD2 TRBV19 TGTGCCAGTAGTATCGGGACTAGCGGGAGAATCTATGAGCAGTTCTTC CASSIGTSGRIYEQFF
TRBJ2-7 - - TRBV30 TGTGCCTGGTCGTCGATCTCCTACGAGCAGTACTTC CAWSSISYEQYF
TRBJ2-7 - TRBD1 TRBV11-3 TGTGCCAGCAGCTTCCGGACAGGGGGCGAGCAGTACTTC CASSFRTGGEQYF
TRBJ1-5 - - TRBV15 TGTGCCACCAGCAGAGGAGGGAGGCGGCAGCCCCAGCATTTT CATSRGGRRQPQHF
TRBJ2-1 - - TRBV28 TGTGCCAGCAGTCTTGGGGACACCTCCTACAATGAGCAGTTCTTC CASSLGDTSYNEQFF
TRBJ2-7 - - TRBV10-3 TGTGCCATCAGTGAGTCGCGGGACCGCGGGGAGCAGTACTTC CAISESRDRGEQYF
TRBJ2-1 - TRBD2 TRBV29-1 TGCAGCGTTACGCTAGCGGGGGGATACAATGAGCAGTTCTTC CSVTLAGGYNEQFF
TRBJ1-1 - TRBD1 TRBV5-4 TGTGCCAGCAGCGTCGGGACAGGGTTTTATTTACCCATGAACACTGAAGCTTTCTTT CASSVGTGFYLPMNTEAFF
TRBJ1-2 - - TRBV11-2 TGTGCCAGCGCCGTGGGCCGTGATGGCTACACCTTC CASAVGRDGYTF
TRBJ2-3 - TRBD2 TRBV9 TGTGCCAGCAGCGTAGAGGGGACTAGCGGAGCAGATACGCAGTATTTT CASSVEGTSGADTQYF
TRBJ2-2 - TRBD2 TRBV4-2 TGTGCCAGCAGCCAAGATATGTCCCAAGCGGGAGTTTTAACCGGGGAGCTGTTTTTT CASSQDMSQAGVLTGELFF
TRBJ2-2 - - TRBV9 TGTGCCAGCAGCGTACGAGGGATCGGGGAGCTGTTTTTT CASSVRGIGELFF
TRBJ2-7 - TRBD1 TRBV5-1 TGCGCCAGGACAGGGGCCTACGAGCAGTACTTC CARTGAYEQYF
TRBJ2-2 - - TRBV11-3 TGTGCCAGCAGCTCAGACAAGCTCGGGGAGCTGTTTTTT CASSSDKLGELFF
TRBJ2-1 - TRBD1 TRBV2 TGTGCCAGCAGGGGACAGCCGAGCTCCTACAATGAGCAGTTCTTC CASRGQPSSYNEQFF
TRBJ2-5 once TRBD1 TRBV14 TGTGCCAGCAGCCCAAGACAGGGGAGGTGGGAGACCCAGTACTTC CASSPRQGRWETQYF
TRBJ1-2 - TRBD1 TRBV11-2 TGTGCCAGCAGCCCGGAGGGACAGACCAACTATGGCTACACCTTC CASSPEGQTNYGYTF
TRBJ1-1 once - TRBV18 TGTGCCAGCTCACCCACAGCACGCAGGCACAACACTGAAGCTTTCTTT CASSPTARRHNTEAFF
TRBJ2-5 - TRBD1 TRBV5-6 TGTGCCAGCAGCTCTTGGACAGGGAGAGAGACCCAGTACTTC CASSSWTGRETQYF
TRBJ2-1 - TRBD1 TRBV28 TGTGCCAGCAGGTTTAACAGGGGGCAGTTGAATGAGCAGTTCTTC CASRFNRGQLNEQFF